This entry lists 22 T cell receptor beta chains sequenced from one sample in a study of cytomegalovirus exposure and HLA in healthy donors. The PCR used 60 Vbeta and 13 Jbeta primers. Clones were sequenced by immunoSEQ multiplex PCR, and TCRdb holds only the in-frame ones, with some missing. This table has 140,000 or so clones, about three quarters appearing once. Sequenced: PBMCs. These receptors came from a woman aged 30 to 39 in good health and CMV-seronegative.

The chain links TRBV5-1 to TRBJ2-1; D possibly corresponds to TRBD2 (7 bases). Looked up from germline, CDR1 is SGHRS and CDR2 is YFSETQ. The V and J ends lost 3 bases and 4 bases respectively, with 17 bases between them. The length of the CDR3 is 16 residues. In nucleotides, the CDR3 is TGCGCCAGCAGCTGGGGCGGGGCGGGGGCTTACAATGAGCAGTTCTTC. Translation: CASSWGGAGAYNEQFF.

This clone was found once. The V and J genes are TRBV18 and TRBJ1-4; 7 nucleotides line up with TRBD1. Trimming at V came to 3 bases and at J to 1 base, leaving 2 bases not matched to a gene. This CDR3 spans 15 amino acids. Germline loops: CDR1 KGHSH, CDR2 LQKENI. CDR3: CASSPNRGTNEKLFF. The CDR3 region has the DNA TGTGCCAGCTCACCTAACAGGGGAACTAATGAAAAACTGTTTTTT.

The chain uses TRBV4-3 and TRBJ1-2; D call uncertain. This CDR3 is 12 amino acids long. Germline CDR1 and CDR2: LGHNA and YSLEER. Trimming removed 3 bases from V and 5 bases from J, with 7 bases in between. CDR3 sequence reads: CASSQSSYGYTF. Written as DNA, the CDR3 is TGCGCCAGCAGCCAGAGTAGTTATGGCTACACCTTC.

V and J are TRBV5-6 and TRBJ1-2, with 7 bases lining up with TRBD1. The germline CDR1 and CDR2 sequences are SGHDT and YYEEEE. Unmatched junction bases numbered 5, after V lost 0 bases and J lost 3 bases. This CDR3 contains 15 residues. The CDR3 protein is CASSLARGDDYGYTF. The CDR3 DNA reads as TGTGCCAGCAGCTTGGCCAGGGGGGATGACTATGGCTACACCTTC.

The gene calls are TRBV5-4 and TRBJ1-1; a possible D gene is TRBD1 (6 bases). This CDR3 spans 15 amino acids. V lost 2 bases to trimming and J lost 2 bases, with 13 bases between them. CDR1 SGHNT and CDR2 YYREEE come from the germline V gene (reference sequence). In nucleotides, the CDR3 is TGTGCCAGCAGCTTTTCCATACAGGGTAACACTGAAGCTTTCTTT. This codes for CASSFSIQGNTEAFF.

The chain recombines TRBV11-2 with TRBJ2-2; D unresolved. Germline V gene lookup returns CDR1 SGHAT and CDR2 FQNNGV. The CDR3 extends over 14 amino acids. Trimming took 1 base from V and 4 from J, leaving 7 bases between them. CDR3 sequence (DNA): TGTGCCAGCAGCTTAGCTACAGTCACCGGGGAGCTGTTTTTT. The encoded protein is CASSLATVTGELFF.

V and J are TRBV19 and TRBJ2-7, with a possible D match to TRBD2 (6 bases). This CDR3 is 15 amino acids long. Germline V gene sequence: CDR1 LNHDA, CDR2 SQIVND (reference sequence). V was pared by 3 bases and J by 7 bases, with 19 bases between. The DNA for the CDR3 is TGTGCCAGTAGTATTGGGATTGGAGGGGTGGAGGAGCAGTACTTC. Residues: CASSIGIGGVEEQYF. The full variable domain, with the rest looked up from reference TRBV19 and TRBJ2-7, is DGGITQSPKYLFRKEGQNVTLSCEQNLNHDAMYWYRQDPGQGLRLIYYSQIVNDFQKGDIAEGYSVSREKKESFPLTVTSAQKNPTAFYLCASSIGIGGVEEQYFGPGTRLTVT.

The chain links TRBV27 to TRBJ1-2, with 10 nucleotides matching TRBD1. With V trimmed by 6 bases and J by 4 bases, 8 bases remained unmatched. Per germline, CDR1 MNHEY and CDR2 SMNVEV (reference sequence). This CDR3 region has 15 residues. The CDR3 is CASSLTGTGAYGYTF. In DNA, the CDR3 is TGTGCCAGCAGCCTAACGGGGACAGGGGCCTATGGCTACACCTTC.

In this sample, this clone turned up once. The chain is built from TRBV5-4 and TRBJ2-3; D is uncertain. The V and J ends lost 0 bases and 1 base respectively, with 12 bases between them. There are 16 residues in the CDR3. Germline CDR1 SGHNT, CDR2 YYREEE (reference sequence). The CDR3 is CASSLGHGFGTDTQYF. The CDR3 DNA reads as TGTGCCAGCAGCTTGGGTCACGGGTTCGGCACAGATACGCAGTATTTT.

CDR3 sequence (DNA): TGTGCCAGCAGGCTACAGGGGGCCCCCTATGGCTACACCTTC. Translation gives CASRLQGAPYGYTF. This chain uses TRBV28 with TRBJ1-2; 9 positions agree with TRBD1. This CDR3 spans 14 amino acids. The germline CDR1 and CDR2 sequences are MDHEN and SYDVKM. The V gene end was trimmed by 6 bases and the J gene end by 4 bases; junction bases not matched to a gene: 6.

The chain is built from TRBV5-8 and TRBJ1-2; D is unclear. This CDR3 is built from 13 residues. V lost 0 bases and J 4 bases, leaving 7 bases between the germline ends. The germline CDR1 and CDR2 sequences are SGHTS and YDEGEE. CDR3 protein: CASSLDSIYGYTF. The CDR3 bases are TGTGCCAGCAGCTTGGACAGTATCTATGGCTACACCTTC. Variable domain in full (rest from reference TRBV5-8 and TRBJ1-2): EAGVTQSPTHLIKTRGQQATLRCSPISGHTSVYWYQQALGLGLQFLLWYDEGEERNRGNFPPRFSGRQFPNYSSELNVNALELEDSALYLCASSLDSIYGYTFGSGTRLTVV.

The rearrangement joins TRBV27 to TRBJ2-7; 7 positions match TRBD1. The V segment lost 7 bases and the J segment 2 bases; nucleotides outside the gene matches: 2. CDR1 MNHEY and CDR2 SMNVEV come from the germline V gene (reference sequence). The CDR3 runs to 12 residues. Written as DNA, the CDR3 is TGTGCCAGCAAGGGACAGCCCTACGAGCAGTACTTC. Amino acids: CASKGQPYEQYF.

The gene calls are TRBV5-1 and TRBJ2-2; perhaps TRBD2 as D (6 bases). The germline gives CDR1 SGHRS, CDR2 YFSETQ. V lost 0 bases and J lost 4, with 10 bases in between. The CDR3 is 15 residues long. The CDR3 DNA reads as TGCGCCAGCAGCTTGGGGCAGGGAGGCACCGGGGAGCTGTTTTTT. Its translation is CASSLGQGGTGELFF.

Comments on this clone: The same CDR3 is also encoded by other DNA sequences in this sample. The rearrangement joins TRBV9 to TRBJ1-1; D might be TRBD1 (5 bases). Trimming left V 2 bases short and J 5 bases short, with 10 bases between. The CDR3 totals 13 residues. CDR1 and CDR2 from the germline V gene are SGDLS and YYNGEE. In nucleotides, the CDR3 is TGTGCCAGCAGCGTGGGGGGAAGGACTGAAGCTTTCTTT. This encodes CASSVGGRTEAFF.

This clone was seen a single time. The J gene is TRBJ1-6, the V gene TRBV7-8; D may be TRBD1 (5 bases). V gave up 1 base and J gave up 4 bases, with 11 bases separating them. Germline-derived CDR1 and CDR2 are SGHVS and FQNEAQ. The length of the CDR3 is 16 residues. The DNA for the CDR3 is TGTGCCAGCAGCTTAGAGGGGCAGACTTATAATTCACCCCTCCACTTT. Its translation: CASSLEGQTYNSPLHF.

The chain links TRBV7-9 to TRBJ1-1; D uncertain. The V gene lost 6 bases and the J gene lost 9 bases, with 11 bases spanning the gap. Germline CDR1 SEHNR, CDR2 FQNEAQ (reference sequence). CDR3 length: 11 amino acids. CDR3 protein: CASSTPGKAFF. Here the CDR3 DNA reads TGTGCCAGCAGTACCCCCGGGAAAGCTTTCTTT.

The rearrangement uses TRBV4-1 and TRBJ1-4; D call uncertain. V was trimmed by 0 bases and J by 0 bases, leaving 11 bases between them. CDR3 length: 17 amino acids. CDR1 and CDR2 from the germline V gene are MGHRA and YSYEKL. The CDR3 loop is CASSQEPGSPTNEKLFF. CDR3 sequence (DNA): TGCGCCAGCAGCCAAGAGCCCGGGAGTCCAACTAATGAAAAACTGTTTTTT.

V and J are TRBV7-8 and TRBJ1-2; a weak D match, TRBD1 (5 bases). Germline CDR1 is SGHVS and CDR2 is FQNEAQ. V was cut by 2 bases and J by 2 bases, with 9 bases left in between. This CDR3 has 14 residues. This chain's CDR3 is CASSLNRGNYGYTF. Here the CDR3 DNA reads TGTGCCAGCAGCTTAAATCGGGGGAACTATGGCTACACCTTC.

CDR3 sequence (DNA): TGTGCCAGCAGGATCCGGGACTACTGGGACGAGCAGTACTTC. Its translation is CASRIRDYWDEQYF. The rearrangement joins TRBV6-5 to TRBJ2-7, with 7 bases that match TRBD2. Losses at the gene ends were 6 bases for V and 5 bases for J; bases not matched to a gene: 10. Germline CDR1 is MNHEY and CDR2 is SVGAGI. The CDR3 runs to 14 residues.

The V gene is TRBV6-1, the J gene TRBJ1-5; D not resolved. V dropped 2 bases and J dropped 3 bases, with 11 bases sitting between them. The CDR3 contains 15 residues. Germline lookup yields CDR1 MNHNS and CDR2 SASEGT. CDR3 sequence: CASSEPWTTNQPQHF. The CDR3 region has the DNA TGTGCCAGCAGTGAACCGTGGACTACCAATCAGCCCCAGCATTTT.

This clone appeared once. The chain couples TRBV15 to TRBJ2-2; 9 positions match TRBD2. Germline CDR1 and CDR2: LNHNV and YYDKDF (reference sequence). This CDR3 is built from 20 residues. With V trimmed by 4 bases and J by 2 bases, 17 bases remained unmatched. The CDR3 DNA sequence: TGTGCCACCAGCACCTTCCCGGTAGGCGGGGGGGCTAGTAACACCGGGGAGCTGTTTTTT. It is translated as CATSTFPVGGGASNTGELFF.

There are a few counts of this clone. The V call is TRBV7-9, the J call TRBJ1-4; no definite D call. Trimming left V 2 bases short and J 7 bases short, with 14 bases between. Germline CDR1 reads SEHNR; CDR2 reads FQNEAQ (reference sequence). The CDR3 consists of 15 residues. The CDR3 loop is CASSLYPGGGEKLFF. CDR3 sequence (DNA): TGTGCCAGCAGCTTATATCCGGGTGGCGGTGAAAAACTGTTTTTT. The full variable domain, rest sourced from reference TRBV7-9 and TRBJ1-4, is DTGVSQNPRHKITKRGQNVTFRCDPISEHNRLYWYRQTLGQGPEFLTYFQNEAQLEKSRLLSDRFSAERPKGSFSTLEIQRTEQGDSAMYLCASSLYPGGGEKLFFGSGTQLSVL.